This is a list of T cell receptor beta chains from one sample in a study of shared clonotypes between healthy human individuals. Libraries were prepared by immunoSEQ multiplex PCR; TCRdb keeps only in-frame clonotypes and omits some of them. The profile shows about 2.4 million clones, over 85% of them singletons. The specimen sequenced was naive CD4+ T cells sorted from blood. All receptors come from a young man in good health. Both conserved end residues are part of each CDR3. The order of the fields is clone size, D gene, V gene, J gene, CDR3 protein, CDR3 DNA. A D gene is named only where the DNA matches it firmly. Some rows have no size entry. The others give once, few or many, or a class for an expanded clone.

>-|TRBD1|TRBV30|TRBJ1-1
CAYSGGRYTEAFF
TGTGCTTACTCAGGGGGTAGGTACACTGAAGCTTTCTTT
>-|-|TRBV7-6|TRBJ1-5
CASSLNYGEGQPQHF
TGTGCCAGCAGCTTAAATTACGGAGAGGGGCAGCCCCAGCATTTT
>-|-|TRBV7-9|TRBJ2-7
CASSPGYEQYF
TGTGCCAGCAGTCCCGGATACGAGCAGTACTTC
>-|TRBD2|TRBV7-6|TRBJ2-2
CASSLEVWAGVFGELFF
TGTGCCAGCAGCTTAGAGGTATGGGCGGGAGTCTTCGGGGAGCTGTTTTTT
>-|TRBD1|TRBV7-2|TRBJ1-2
CASSSGQGMSYGYTF
TGTGCCAGCAGCTCGGGACAGGGGATGAGCTATGGCTACACCTTC
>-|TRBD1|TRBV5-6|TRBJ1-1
CASSWGTGGKNTEAFF
TGTGCCAGCAGCTGGGGGACAGGGGGGAAGAACACTGAAGCTTTCTTT
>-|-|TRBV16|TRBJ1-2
CASSQRTYGYTF
TGTGCCAGCAGTCAAAGGACGTATGGCTACACCTTC
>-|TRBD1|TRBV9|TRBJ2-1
CASSPRGDRNLDEQFF
TGTGCCAGCAGCCCGAGGGGGGACAGGAACTTAGATGAGCAGTTCTTC
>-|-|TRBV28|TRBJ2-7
CASSLWDSSYEQYF
TGTGCCAGCAGTTTATGGGACAGTTCCTACGAGCAGTACTTC
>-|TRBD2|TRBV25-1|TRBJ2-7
CASSESGVGYEQYF
TGTGCCAGCAGTGAAAGCGGGGTTGGCTACGAGCAGTACTTC
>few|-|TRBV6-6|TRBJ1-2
CASSYTGRDGYGYTF
TGTGCCAGCAGTTACACAGGCAGGGATGGGTATGGCTACACCTTC
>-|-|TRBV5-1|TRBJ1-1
CASNTETGTLEAFF
TGCGCCAGCAACACGGAGACAGGCACCCTTGAAGCTTTCTTT
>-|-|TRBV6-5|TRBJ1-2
CASGSDRGDGYGYTF
TGTGCCAGTGGGAGCGATAGGGGCGATGGCTATGGCTACACCTTC
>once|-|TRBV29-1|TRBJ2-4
CSVWQQQNIQYF
TGCAGCGTTTGGCAACAGCAAAACATTCAGTACTTC
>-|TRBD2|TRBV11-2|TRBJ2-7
CASRKPGLVPYEQYF
TGTGCCAGCAGAAAACCGGGACTAGTCCCCTACGAGCAGTACTTC
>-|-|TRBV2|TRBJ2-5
CASRVEETQYF
TGTGCCAGCAGGGTTGAAGAGACCCAGTACTTC
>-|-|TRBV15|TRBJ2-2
CATSRVPGQAPGELFF
TGTGCCACCAGCAGAGTTCCGGGGCAAGCCCCCGGGGAGCTGTTTTTT
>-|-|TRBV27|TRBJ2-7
CASSLYRGGTPTGEQYF
TGTGCCAGCAGTTTATATAGGGGCGGAACCCCTACGGGGGAGCAGTACTTC
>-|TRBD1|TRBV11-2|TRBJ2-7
CASSRRDRGSYEQYF
TGTGCCAGCAGCCGACGGGACAGGGGCTCCTACGAGCAGTACTTC
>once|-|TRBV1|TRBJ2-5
CTSSQVPGEVETQYF
TGCACCAGCAGCCAAGTCCCCGGGGAAGTGGAGACCCAGTACTTC
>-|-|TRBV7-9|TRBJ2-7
CASYPAGVSYEQYF
TGTGCCAGCTACCCGGCCGGGGTTTCCTACGAGCAGTACTTC
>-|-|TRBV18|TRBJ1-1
CASSENTEAFF
TGTGCCAGCTCTGAGAACACTGAAGCTTTCTTT
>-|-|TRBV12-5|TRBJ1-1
CASGLAPNTEAFF
TGTGCTAGTGGTTTGGCCCCGAACACTGAAGCTTTCTTT
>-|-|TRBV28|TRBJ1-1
CASTVAGLGDTEAFF
TGTGCCAGCACCGTAGCTGGGCTCGGTGACACTGAAGCTTTCTTT
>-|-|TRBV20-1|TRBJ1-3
CSAGPDRTQYF
TGCAGTGCTGGCCCCGACAGGACCCAATATTTT
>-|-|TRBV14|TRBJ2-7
CAGYSYTSYEQYF
TGTGCCGGGTACTCATATACCTCCTACGAGCAGTACTTC
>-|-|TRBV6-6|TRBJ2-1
CASSSSGLSYNEQFF
TGTGCCAGCAGCTCAAGCGGGCTCTCCTACAATGAGCAGTTCTTC
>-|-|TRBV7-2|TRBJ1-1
CASSLALGDREAFF
TGTGCCAGCAGCTTAGCGCTGGGAGACAGGGAAGCTTTCTTT
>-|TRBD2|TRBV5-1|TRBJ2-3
CASSLILAGGTDTQYF
TGCGCCAGCAGCTTGATACTAGCGGGAGGAACAGATACGCAGTATTTT
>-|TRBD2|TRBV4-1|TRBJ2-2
CASSQDAPLAANTGELFF
TGCGCCAGCAGCCAAGATGCTCCACTAGCGGCGAACACCGGGGAGCTGTTTTTT
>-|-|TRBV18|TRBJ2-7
CASSPYLLRDIYYEQYF
TGTGCCAGCTCACCATACCTCCTCCGGGACATCTATTACGAGCAGTACTTC
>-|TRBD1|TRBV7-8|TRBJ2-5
CASSSPGQGKETQYF
TGTGCCAGCAGCTCACCGGGACAGGGAAAAGAGACCCAGTACTTC
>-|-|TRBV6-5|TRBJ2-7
CASSLTGPYEQYF
TGTGCCAGCAGCCTGACGGGTCCCTACGAGCAGTACTTC
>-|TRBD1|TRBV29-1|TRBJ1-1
CSVLTGGDTEAFF
TGCAGCGTTCTAACAGGGGGGGACACTGAAGCTTTCTTT
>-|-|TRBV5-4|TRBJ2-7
CASSPRGARTWEQYF
TGTGCCAGCAGCCCCCGAGGCGCCAGGACTTGGGAGCAGTACTTC
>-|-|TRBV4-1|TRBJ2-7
CASSQDRQVFYEQYF
TGCGCCAGCAGCCAAGACCGCCAGGTCTTCTACGAGCAGTACTTC
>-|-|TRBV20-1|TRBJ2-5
CSAEAQETQYF
TGCAGTGCTGAGGCTCAAGAGACCCAGTACTTC
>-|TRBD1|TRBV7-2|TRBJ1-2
CASSSQAGTAYGYTF
TGTGCCAGCAGCTCCCAAGCCGGGACAGCCTATGGCTACACCTTC
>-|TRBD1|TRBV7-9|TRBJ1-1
CASSPQGAVTEAFF
TGTGCCAGCAGCCCTCAGGGGGCGGTCACTGAAGCTTTCTTT
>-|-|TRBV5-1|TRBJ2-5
CASSPAPEETQYF
TGCGCCAGCAGCCCCGCCCCAGAAGAGACCCAGTACTTC
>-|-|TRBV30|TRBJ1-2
CAWIRRTLPGYGYTF
TGTGCCTGGATACGCCGGACACTCCCCGGCTATGGCTACACCTTC
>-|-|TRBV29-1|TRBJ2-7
CSVRQRETYEQYF
TGCAGCGTTCGACAGAGAGAAACCTACGAGCAGTACTTC
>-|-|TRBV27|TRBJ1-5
CASSPGRGASIQPQHF
TGTGCCAGCAGTCCGGGGCGGGGGGCGTCGATTCAGCCCCAGCATTTT
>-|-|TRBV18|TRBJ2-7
CASSPVSGTPSYEQYF
TGTGCCAGCTCACCAGTATCGGGGACCCCCTCCTACGAGCAGTACTTC
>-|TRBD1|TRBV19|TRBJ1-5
CASSLDRGNQPQHF
TGTGCCAGTAGTCTGGACAGGGGCAATCAGCCCCAGCATTTT
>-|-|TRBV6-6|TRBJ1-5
CASTDIGGYNQPQHF
TGTGCCAGCACCGACATAGGCGGATACAATCAGCCCCAGCATTTT
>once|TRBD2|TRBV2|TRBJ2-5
CASRSSSGGAETQYF
TGTGCCAGCAGATCTTCTAGCGGGGGGGCCGAGACCCAGTACTTC
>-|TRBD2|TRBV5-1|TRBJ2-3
CASSPGRAGSTDTQYF
TGCGCCAGCAGCCCGGGAAGAGCGGGAAGCACAGATACGCAGTATTTT
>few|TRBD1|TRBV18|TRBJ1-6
CASSPTQGRGYSPLHF
TGTGCCAGCTCACCCACACAGGGGAGAGGGTACTCACCCCTCCACTTT
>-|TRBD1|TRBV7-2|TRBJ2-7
CASSLEVGGPYEQYF
TGTGCCAGCAGCTTAGAAGTAGGGGGCCCCTACGAGCAGTACTTC
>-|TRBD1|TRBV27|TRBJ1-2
CASSLRSDREYRNYGYTF
TGTGCCAGCAGTTTACGGTCGGACAGGGAGTACCGAAACTATGGCTACACCTTC
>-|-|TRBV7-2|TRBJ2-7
CASSPSYEQYF
TGTGCCAGCAGCCCTAGCTACGAGCAGTACTTC
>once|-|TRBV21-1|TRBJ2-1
CASSNLGEFRYNEQFF
TGTGCCAGCAGCAATTTAGGGGAGTTTAGGTACAATGAGCAGTTCTTC